This T cell receptor (beta chain) was recorded in a study of cytomegalovirus exposure and HLA in healthy donors. This clone appeared a few times. Its antigen is unidentified. General study findings and limits: Many donors shared some public TCRs, even though most TCR sequences were rare. The study listed approximately 160 cytomegalovirus-associated TCR beta chains.

The CDR3 is 16 amino acids. Germline CDR1 is SGHAT and CDR2 is FQNNGV. V gave up 2 bases and J gave up 0 bases, with 11 bases separating them. Amplification used 60 Vbeta primers and 13 Jbeta primers. Generated by immunoSEQ multiplex PCR, the TCRdb table keeps only in-frame clones and is missing some. The sample includes 150,000 to 200,000 clones, roughly 80% seen only once; the top ten take approximately 3.4%. The V call is TRBV11-2, the J call TRBJ1-3; D is uncertain. This TCR was sampled from a female donor in good health and CMV-seronegative. Sequencing was done on a sample of PBMCs. The DNA for the CDR3 is TGTGCCAGCAGCTTAAGAATGAGTATCTCTGGAAACACCATATATTTT. Translated: CASSLRMSISGNTIYF. Looking up the rest from reference TRBV11-2 and TRBJ1-3 gives the full variable domain: EAGVAQSPRYKIIEKRQSVAFWCNPISGHATLYWYQQILGQGPKLLIQFQNNGVVDDSQLPKDRFSAERLKGVDSTLKIQPAKLEDSAVYLCASSLRMSISGNTIYFGEGSWLTVV.